This passage covers 5 T cell receptor beta chains from one sample sequenced in a study. Treg sorting used a CD4+CD25+CD127-/low gate. TCRdb ran MiXCR on the 5' RACE reads and lists one entry per CDR3 protein. The sample carries tens of thousands of distinct CDR3 sequences, approximately 26% recorded once. What was sequenced was tumor-infiltrating Tregs sorted from the breast tumor. The receptors come from a female donor with breast cancer.

The rearrangement joins TRBV7-9 to TRBJ2-7; unclear D gene. V shed 4 bases and J shed 4 bases, with 8 bases lying between them. Germline V gene lookup returns CDR1 SEHNR and CDR2 FQNEAQ (reference sequence). This CDR3 contains 12 residues. The CDR3, as DNA: TGTGCCAGCAGCTCGTACAATTACGAGCAGTACTTC. Amino acids: CASSSYNYEQYF.

This clonotype appeared many times. In DNA, the CDR3 is TGTGCCAGCAGGGGGGATGGCAATCAGCCCCAGCATTTT. It is translated as CASRGDGNQPQHF. V and J are TRBV6-2 or TRBV6-3 and TRBJ1-5; TRBD1 might be the D (5 bases). From germline, CDR1 is MNHEY and CDR2 SVGEGT. Trimming removed 6 bases at V and 2 bases at J, with 8 bases between. The CDR3 sequence is 13 residues long.

This clonotype was seen a few times. The rearrangement uses TRBV20-1 and TRBJ1-2, with D unresolved. The CDR3 length is 18 residues. V gave up 6 bases and J gave up 3 bases, with 29 bases separating them. The V gene's germline CDR1 is DFQATT and CDR2 SNEGSKA (reference sequence). CDR3 nucleotides: TGCAGTGCCGAGGTCCCGCGGGGAAGGCCTGATTTCCACTATGGCTACACCTTC. Translating it yields CSAEVPRGRPDFHYGYTF.

Comments on this clonotype: One base away lies a much larger clone, so this may be a sequencing read error. Since the CDR3 does not end with the conserved phenylalanine or tryptophan, this likely comes from a read error. The chain links TRBV20-1 to TRBJ1-6; 7 nucleotides agree with TRBD1. Germline V gene sequence: CDR1 DFQATT, CDR2 SNEGSKA (reference sequence). CDR3 length equals 14 residues. J gave up 8 bases and V 0 bases, and 4 bases lay outside the gene matches. CDR3 DNA: TGCAGTGCTAGAGAAAACAGGGGAGATTCACCCCTCCACTCT. Protein product: CSARENRGDSPLHS.

This clonotype appeared a few times. The gene calls are TRBV4-1 and TRBJ2-7; D might be TRBD1 or TRBD2, each matching 6 bases. This CDR3 region has 15 residues. Germline V gene lookup returns CDR1 MGHRA and CDR2 YSYEKL. V was clipped by 1 base and J by 4 bases, with 14 bases between them. The CDR3: CASSQVEGGQYEQYF. DNA for the CDR3: TGCGCCAGCAGCCAAGTCGAAGGGGGGCAATACGAGCAGTACTTC.